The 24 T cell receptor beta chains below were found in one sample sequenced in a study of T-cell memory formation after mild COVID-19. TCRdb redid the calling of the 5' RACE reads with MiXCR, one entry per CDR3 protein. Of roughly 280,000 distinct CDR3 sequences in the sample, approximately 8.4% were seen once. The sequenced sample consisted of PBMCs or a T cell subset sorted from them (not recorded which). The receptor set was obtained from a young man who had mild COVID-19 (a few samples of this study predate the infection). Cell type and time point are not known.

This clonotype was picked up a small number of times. CDR3 DNA: TGTGCCAGCAGTTCGGACACAACCACAGATACGCAGTATTTT. Its protein is CASSSDTTTDTQYF. V and J are TRBV12-3 or TRBV12-4 and TRBJ2-3, with a weak D call TRBD1 (5 bases). The CDR3 runs 14 residues. Trimming pared 4 bases from V and 2 bases from J, leaving 10 bases between.

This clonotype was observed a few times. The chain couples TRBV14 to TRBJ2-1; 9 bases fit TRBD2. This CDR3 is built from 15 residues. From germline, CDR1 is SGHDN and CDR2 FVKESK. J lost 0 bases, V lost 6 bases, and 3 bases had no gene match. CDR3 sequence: CASRNSGSSYNEQFF. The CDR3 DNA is TGTGCCAGCAGAAATAGCGGGAGCTCCTACAATGAGCAGTTCTTC.

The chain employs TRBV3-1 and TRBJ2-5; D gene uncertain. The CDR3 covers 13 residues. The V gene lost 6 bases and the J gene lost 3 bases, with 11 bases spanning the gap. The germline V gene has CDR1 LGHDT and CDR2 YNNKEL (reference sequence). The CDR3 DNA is TGTGCCAGCAGTCAAAGTGGCGAAGAGACCCAGTACTTC. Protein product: CASSQSGEETQYF.

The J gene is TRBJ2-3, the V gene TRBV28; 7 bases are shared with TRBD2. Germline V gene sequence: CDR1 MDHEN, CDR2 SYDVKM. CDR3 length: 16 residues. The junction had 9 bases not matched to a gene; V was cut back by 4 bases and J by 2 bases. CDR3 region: CASSSGGAYPTDTQYF. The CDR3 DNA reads TGTGCCAGCAGTTCGGGGGGTGCTTACCCCACAGATACGCAGTATTTT.

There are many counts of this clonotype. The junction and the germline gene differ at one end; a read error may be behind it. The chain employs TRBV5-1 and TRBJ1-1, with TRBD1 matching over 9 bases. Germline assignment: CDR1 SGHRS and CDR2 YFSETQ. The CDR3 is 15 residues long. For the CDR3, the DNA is TGTGCCAGCAGCTTAGTGGGACAGGGGAACACTGAAGCTTTCTTT. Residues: CASSLVGQGNTEAFF.

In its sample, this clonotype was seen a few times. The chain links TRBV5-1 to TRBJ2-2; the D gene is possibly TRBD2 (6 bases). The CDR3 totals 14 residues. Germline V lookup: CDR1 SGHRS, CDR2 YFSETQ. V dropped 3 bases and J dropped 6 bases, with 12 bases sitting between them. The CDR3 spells CASSSHSGPGELFF. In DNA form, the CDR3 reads TGCGCCAGCAGCTCGCATAGCGGTCCCGGGGAGCTGTTTTTT.

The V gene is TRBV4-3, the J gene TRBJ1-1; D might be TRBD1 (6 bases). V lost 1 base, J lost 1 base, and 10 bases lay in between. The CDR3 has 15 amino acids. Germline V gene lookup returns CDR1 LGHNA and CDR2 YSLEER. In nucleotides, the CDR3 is TGCGCCAGCAGCCAAGGGTCAGGGGCGAACACTGAAGCTTTCTTT. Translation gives CASSQGSGANTEAFF.

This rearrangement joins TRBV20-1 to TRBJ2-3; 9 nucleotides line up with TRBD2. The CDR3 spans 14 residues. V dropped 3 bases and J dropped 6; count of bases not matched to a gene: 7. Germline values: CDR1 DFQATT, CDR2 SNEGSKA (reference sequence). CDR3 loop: CSARRGGVADTQYF. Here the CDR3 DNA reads TGCAGTGCTAGGCGCGGGGGGGTGGCCGATACGCAGTATTTT.

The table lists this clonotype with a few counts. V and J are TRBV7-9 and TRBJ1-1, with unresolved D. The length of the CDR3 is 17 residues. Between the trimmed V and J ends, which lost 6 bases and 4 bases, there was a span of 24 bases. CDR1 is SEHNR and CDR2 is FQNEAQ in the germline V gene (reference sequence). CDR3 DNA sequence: TGTGCCAGCAGTTCAAGCAGTACCTTGTCGGCAGGCACTGAAGCTTTCTTT. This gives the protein CASSSSSTLSAGTEAFF. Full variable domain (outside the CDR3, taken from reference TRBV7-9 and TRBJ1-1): DTGVSQNPRHKITKRGQNVTFRCDPISEHNRLYWYRQTLGQGPEFLTYFQNEAQLEKSRLLSDRFSAERPKGSFSTLEIQRTEQGDSAMYLCASSSSSTLSAGTEAFFGQGTRLTVV.

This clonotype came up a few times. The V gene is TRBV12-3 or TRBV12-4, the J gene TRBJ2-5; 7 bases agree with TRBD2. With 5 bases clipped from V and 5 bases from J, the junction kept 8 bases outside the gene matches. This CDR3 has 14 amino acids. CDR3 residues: CASSAGGGGETQYF. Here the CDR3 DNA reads TGTGCCAGCAGTGCTGGCGGGGGAGGGGAGACCCAGTACTTC.

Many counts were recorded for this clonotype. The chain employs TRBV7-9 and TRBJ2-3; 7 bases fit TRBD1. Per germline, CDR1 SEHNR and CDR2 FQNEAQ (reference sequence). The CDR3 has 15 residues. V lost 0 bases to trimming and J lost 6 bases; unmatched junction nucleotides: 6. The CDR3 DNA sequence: TGTGCCAGCAGCTTAGCTGGCAGGGGGAGTGATACGCAGTATTTT. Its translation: CASSLAGRGSDTQYF.

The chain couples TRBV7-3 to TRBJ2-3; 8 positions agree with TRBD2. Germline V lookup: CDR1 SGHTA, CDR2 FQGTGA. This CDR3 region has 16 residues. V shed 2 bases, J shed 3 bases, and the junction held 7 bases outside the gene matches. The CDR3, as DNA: TGTGCCAGCAGCTTAGAAGTAGCGGGGAGAACAGATACGCAGTATTTT. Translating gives CASSLEVAGRTDTQYF.

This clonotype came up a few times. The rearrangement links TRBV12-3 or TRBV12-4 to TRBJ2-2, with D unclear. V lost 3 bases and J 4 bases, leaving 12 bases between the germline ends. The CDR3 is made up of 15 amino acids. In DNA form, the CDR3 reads TGTGCCAGCAGTTTTCGTCCAGGAACCACCGGGGAGCTGTTTTTT. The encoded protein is CASSFRPGTTGELFF.

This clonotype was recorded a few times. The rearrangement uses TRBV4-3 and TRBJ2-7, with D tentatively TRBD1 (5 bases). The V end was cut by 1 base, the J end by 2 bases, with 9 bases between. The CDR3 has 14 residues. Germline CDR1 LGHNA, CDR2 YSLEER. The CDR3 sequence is CASSQASRAYEQYF. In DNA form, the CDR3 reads TGCGCCAGCAGCCAAGCCTCCAGGGCCTACGAGCAGTACTTC.

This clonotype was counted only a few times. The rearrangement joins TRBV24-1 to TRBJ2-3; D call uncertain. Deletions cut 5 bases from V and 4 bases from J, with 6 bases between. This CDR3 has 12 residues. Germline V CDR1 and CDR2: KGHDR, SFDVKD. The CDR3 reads CATSGNADTQYF. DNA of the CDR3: TGTGCCACCAGTGGTAATGCAGATACGCAGTATTTT.

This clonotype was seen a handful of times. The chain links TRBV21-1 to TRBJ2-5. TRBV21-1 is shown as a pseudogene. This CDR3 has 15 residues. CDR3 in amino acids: CASSKGRRPRETQYF. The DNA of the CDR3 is TGTGCCAGCAGCAAAGGGCGCAGGCCTCGGGAGACCCAGTACTTC.

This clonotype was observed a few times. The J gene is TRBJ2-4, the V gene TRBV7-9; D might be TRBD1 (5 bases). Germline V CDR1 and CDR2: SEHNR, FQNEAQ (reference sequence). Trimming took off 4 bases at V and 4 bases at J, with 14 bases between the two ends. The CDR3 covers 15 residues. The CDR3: CASSSGRVGKNIQYF. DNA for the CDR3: TGTGCCAGCAGCTCAGGCAGGGTTGGGAAAAACATTCAGTACTTC. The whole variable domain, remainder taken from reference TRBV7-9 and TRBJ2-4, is DTGVSQNPRHKITKRGQNVTFRCDPISEHNRLYWYRQTLGQGPEFLTYFQNEAQLEKSRLLSDRFSAERPKGSFSTLEIQRTEQGDSAMYLCASSSGRVGKNIQYFGAGTRLSVL.

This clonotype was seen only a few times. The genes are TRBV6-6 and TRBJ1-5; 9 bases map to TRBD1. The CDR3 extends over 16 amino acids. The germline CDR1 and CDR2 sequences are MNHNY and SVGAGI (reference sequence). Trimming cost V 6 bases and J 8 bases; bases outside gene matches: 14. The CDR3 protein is CASSTGTGWGDEPQHF. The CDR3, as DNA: TGTGCCAGCAGCACCGGGACAGGGTGGGGAGATGAGCCCCAGCATTTT.

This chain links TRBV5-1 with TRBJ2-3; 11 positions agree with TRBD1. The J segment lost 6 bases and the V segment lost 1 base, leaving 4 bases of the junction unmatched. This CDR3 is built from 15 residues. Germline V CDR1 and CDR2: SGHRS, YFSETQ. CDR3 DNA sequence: TGCGCCAGCAGCTTGCGGACAGGGGGCGGGGATACGCAGTATTTT. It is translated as CASSLRTGGGDTQYF.

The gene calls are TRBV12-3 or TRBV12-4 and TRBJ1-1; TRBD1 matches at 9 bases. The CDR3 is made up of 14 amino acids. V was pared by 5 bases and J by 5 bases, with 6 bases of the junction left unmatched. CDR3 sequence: CASSQDRGWTEAFF. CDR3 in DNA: TGTGCCAGCAGTCAGGACAGGGGTTGGACTGAAGCTTTCTTT.

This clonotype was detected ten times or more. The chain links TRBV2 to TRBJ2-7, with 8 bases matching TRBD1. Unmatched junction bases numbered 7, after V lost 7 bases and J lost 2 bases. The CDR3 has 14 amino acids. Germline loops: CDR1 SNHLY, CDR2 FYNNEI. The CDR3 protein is CASKQGASPYEQYF. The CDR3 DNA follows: TGTGCCAGCAAGCAGGGGGCCTCTCCCTACGAGCAGTACTTC.

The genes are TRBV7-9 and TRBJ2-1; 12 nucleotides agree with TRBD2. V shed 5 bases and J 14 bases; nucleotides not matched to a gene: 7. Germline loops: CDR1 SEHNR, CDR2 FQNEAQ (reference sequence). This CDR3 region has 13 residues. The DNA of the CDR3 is TGTGCCAGCAGCCCGCGACTAGCGGGGGTTAAGTTCTTC. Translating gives CASSPRLAGVKFF.

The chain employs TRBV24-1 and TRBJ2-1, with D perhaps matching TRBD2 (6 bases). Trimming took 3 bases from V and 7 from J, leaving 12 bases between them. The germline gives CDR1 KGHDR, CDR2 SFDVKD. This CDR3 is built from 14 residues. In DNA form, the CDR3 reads TGTGCCACCAGTGATCCTTGGAGGGGTAATGAGCAGTTCTTC. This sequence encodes CATSDPWRGNEQFF.

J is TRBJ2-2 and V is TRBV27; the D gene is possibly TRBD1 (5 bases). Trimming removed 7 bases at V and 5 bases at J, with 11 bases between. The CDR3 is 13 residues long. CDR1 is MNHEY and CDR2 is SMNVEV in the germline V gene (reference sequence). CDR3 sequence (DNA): TGTGCCAGCACCGACCAGGGTACCGGGGAGCTGTTTTTT. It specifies CASTDQGTGELFF.